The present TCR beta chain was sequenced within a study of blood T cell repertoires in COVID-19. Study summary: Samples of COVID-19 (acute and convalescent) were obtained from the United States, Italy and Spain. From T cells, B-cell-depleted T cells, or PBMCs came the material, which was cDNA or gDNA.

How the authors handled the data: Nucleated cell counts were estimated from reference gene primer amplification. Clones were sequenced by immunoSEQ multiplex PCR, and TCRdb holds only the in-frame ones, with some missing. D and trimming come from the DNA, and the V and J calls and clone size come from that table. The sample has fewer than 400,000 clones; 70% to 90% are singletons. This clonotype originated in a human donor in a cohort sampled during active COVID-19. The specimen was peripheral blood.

This CDR3 is CASSEGSSGGNSAQYF. The CDR3 region has the DNA TGTGCCAGCAGTGAAGGGTCTAGCGGGGGGAACAGCGCGCAGTACTTC. The rearrangement uses TRBV6-1 and TRBJ2-7; 11 positions match TRBD2. V shed 1 base, J shed 9 bases, and the junction held 11 bases outside the gene matches. Per germline, CDR1 MNHNS and CDR2 SASEGT. There are 16 residues in the CDR3.